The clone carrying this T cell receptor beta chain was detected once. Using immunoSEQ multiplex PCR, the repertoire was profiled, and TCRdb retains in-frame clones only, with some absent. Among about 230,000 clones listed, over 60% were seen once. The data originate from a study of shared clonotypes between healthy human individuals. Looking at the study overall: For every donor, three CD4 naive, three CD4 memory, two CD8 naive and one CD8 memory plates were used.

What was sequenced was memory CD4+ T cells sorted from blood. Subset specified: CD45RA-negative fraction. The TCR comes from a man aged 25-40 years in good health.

This CDR3 is CASSLSSPGNSYEQYF. For the CDR3, the DNA is TGTGCCAGCAGTTTATCCTCCCCAGGAAACTCCTACGAGCAGTACTTC. This rearrangement joins TRBV27 to TRBJ2-7; D gene unclear. The CDR3 totals 16 residues. The ends were cut back, 0 bases at V and 0 bases at J, with 12 bases in the middle. CDR1 is MNHEY and CDR2 is SMNVEV in the germline V gene (reference sequence).